This T cell receptor (beta chain) was recovered during a study of blood T cell repertoires in COVID-19. Across the whole study: PBMCs, B-cell-depleted T cells, or T cells were the source of the cDNA or gDNA that made up the material.

The table came from immunoSEQ multiplex PCR; TCRdb's copy has only in-frame clones and leaves some out. The data hold around 39,000 clones, with 75% to 85% observed a single time. The CDR3 has 14 residues. The germline V gene has CDR1 SGDLS and CDR2 YYNGEE. Trimming took 3 bases from V and 0 from J, leaving 9 bases between them. Sequenced: peripheral blood. This chain links TRBV9 with TRBJ1-2; D possibly corresponds to TRBD1 (6 bases). The clonotype originates from a woman between 65 and 79 years old with acute or convalescent COVID-19. The DNA of the CDR3 is TGTGCCAGCAGCGCCGGGACAACTAACTATGGCTACACCTTC. It specifies CASSAGTTNYGYTF.